The source of this T cell receptor (beta chain) is a study of OX40 agonist ivuxolimab in advanced cancers. Libraries were prepared by immunoSEQ multiplex PCR; TCRdb keeps only in-frame clonotypes and omits some of them. The data hold some 49,000 clones, with roughly nine tenths observed a single time. The CDR3 spans 12 residues. The V end lost 0 bases, the J end lost 4 bases, and 4 bases lay between the germline ends. CDR1 is SGHDT, CDR2 YYEEEE, per germline. This TCR derives from an adult with an advanced solid tumor such as melanoma, head and neck, liver or kidney cancer. The chain combines TRBV5-6 with TRBJ1-2; no definite D call. The material was CD4+ or CD8+ T cells sorted from blood, obtained in a trial of the OX40 agonist ivuxolimab. The CDR3 reads CASSLAPYGYTF. The CDR3 DNA is TGTGCCAGCAGCTTGGCCCCCTATGGCTACACCTTC.